This TCR beta chain was sequenced during a study of cytomegalovirus exposure and HLA in healthy donors. At the level of the study: The same platform was used for the 130 or so validation repertoires as for the 650 to 700 first-cohort repertoires, as reported in a later analysis.

Germline V gene lookup returns CDR1 MNHNY and CDR2 SVGAGI (reference sequence). This CDR3 region has 16 residues. Trimming cost V 2 bases and J 2 bases; bases outside gene matches: 7. These donors were members of the approximately 120-subject validation cohort, a group separate from the roughly 670-subject first cohort. About this clone: The antigen is undetermined.

Broader study findings: In vitro checks showed that a few CMV-associated chains really do target CMV antigens.

Profiled with immunoSEQ multiplex PCR; TCRdb holds only in-frame clones, not every one. This sample has 150,000 or so clones, with more than 70% found just once. Sequencing was done on a sample of PBMCs. This sequence was found in a man aged 25-40 years in good health and CMV-seropositive. V gene TRBV6-6 combines with J gene TRBJ2-7; TRBD1 agrees at 9 bases. The chain's CDR3 is CASSYLSGTGTYEQYF. CDR3 nucleotide sequence: TGTGCCAGCAGTTACCTCTCTGGGACAGGGACCTACGAGCAGTACTTC.